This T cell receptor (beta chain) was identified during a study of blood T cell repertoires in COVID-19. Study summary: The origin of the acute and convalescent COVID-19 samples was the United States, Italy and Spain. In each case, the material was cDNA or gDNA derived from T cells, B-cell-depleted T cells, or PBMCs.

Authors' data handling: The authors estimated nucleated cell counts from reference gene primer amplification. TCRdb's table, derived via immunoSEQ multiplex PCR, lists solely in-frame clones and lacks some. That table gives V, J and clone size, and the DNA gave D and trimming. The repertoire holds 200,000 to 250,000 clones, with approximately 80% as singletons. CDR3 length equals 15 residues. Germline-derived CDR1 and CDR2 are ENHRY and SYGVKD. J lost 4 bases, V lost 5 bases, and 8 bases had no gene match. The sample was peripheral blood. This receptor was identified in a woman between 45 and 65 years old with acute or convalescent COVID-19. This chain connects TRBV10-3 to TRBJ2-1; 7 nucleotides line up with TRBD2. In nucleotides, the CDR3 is TGTGCCATCAGTATGGCTAGCGGTCCTTACAATGAGCAGTTCTTC. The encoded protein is CAISMASGPYNEQFF.